The entry below gives a single T cell receptor beta chain sequence along with its context. This record belongs to a study of blood T cell repertoires in COVID-19. Trimming removed 2 bases from V and 7 bases from J, with 11 bases in between. There are 13 residues in the CDR3. CDR1 MNHEY and CDR2 SMNVEV come from the germline V gene (reference sequence). Authors' processing steps: Amplified reference gene primers provided the basis for estimating nucleated cell counts. Profiling relied on immunoSEQ multiplex PCR, and the TCRdb table lists in-frame clones only, not all of them. The V and J calls and clone size come from that table; D and trimming were worked out from the DNA. Of approximately 91,000 clones listed, 70% to 80% are singletons.

This chain links TRBV27 with TRBJ1-1; D unclear. The sequence derives from a man in his sixties or seventies with acute or convalescent COVID-19. The material sequenced was peripheral blood. CDR3 in amino acids: CASSLHRYGEAFF. CDR3 in DNA: TGTGCCAGCAGTTTACATCGATACGGTGAAGCTTTCTTT.